A selection of T cell receptor beta chains follows, all from one sample in a study of naive and memory T cell subsets. TCRdb called the UMI-ligation and nested PCR reads again in MiXCR, with one record for every CDR3 protein. This sample has 75,000 to 85,000 distinct CDR3 sequences, with under 15% found just once. Specimen: central memory CD4+ T cells from blood. Receptors originate from a human donor in good health. Both conserved end residues are part of each CDR3. Each record gives: CDR3 DNA, CDR3 protein, D gene, clone size, V gene, J gene. A D gene is named only where the DNA matches it firmly. Size is stated for part of the rows, as once, few or many counts, or as a class when the clone is expanded.

DNA: TGTGCCAGCAGCCGGGTATCCGGGGGCAAAGGGTCCTACGAGCAGTACTTC
CDR3: CASSRVSGGKGSYEQYF
D: .
size: .
V: TRBV5-6
J: TRBJ2-7

DNA: TGCAGTGCAGGACTAGTGGGGTATGAGTATTTT
CDR3: CSAGLVGYEYF
D: TRBD2
size: many
V: TRBV20-1
J: TRBJ2-3

DNA: TGTGCCAGCAGCCAACCCGGGCGGCCCCAGCATTTT
CDR3: CASSQPGRPQHF
D: .
size: few
V: TRBV3-1
J: TRBJ1-5

DNA: TGCGCCAGCAGCCAATCCCAATGGACAGGGAAAAACACTGAAGCTTTCTTT
CDR3: CASSQSQWTGKNTEAFF
D: TRBD1
size: few
V: TRBV4-1
J: TRBJ1-1

DNA: TGCAGTGCGGACGACAGGGTTCACACAGATACGCAGTATTTT
CDR3: CSADDRVHTDTQYF
D: TRBD1
size: few
V: TRBV20-1
J: TRBJ2-3

DNA: TGTGCCAGCAGCTTAGTGCAATCGCGGAATGAGCAGTTCTTC
CDR3: CASSLVQSRNEQFF
D: .
size: few
V: TRBV7-2
J: TRBJ2-1

DNA: TGTGCCAGCAGTTTCAACTATCCGGATGGCTACACCTTC
CDR3: CASSFNYPDGYTF
D: .
size: .
V: TRBV7-2
J: TRBJ1-2

DNA: TGCAGCGTACTCGACAGACAAGAGACCCAGTACTTC
CDR3: CSVLDRQETQYF
D: .
size: few
V: TRBV29-1
J: TRBJ2-5

DNA: TGTGCCAGCATAAGAAGGGGGCAGTATGGCTACACCTTC
CDR3: CASIRRGQYGYTF
D: TRBD1
size: .
V: TRBV28
J: TRBJ1-2

DNA: TGTGCCAGCAGTCCCCAGGGTCGGGTGACCCAGTACTTC
CDR3: CASSPQGRVTQYF
D: .
size: few
V: TRBV12-3/TRBV12-4
J: TRBJ2-5